These 20 T cell receptor beta chains came from one sample sequenced in a study of blood T cell repertoires in COVID-19. The data were produced by immunoSEQ multiplex PCR, yet TCRdb's version contains in-frame clones alone and is incomplete. The sample has 200,000 to 300,000 clones; about 83% are singletons. The sample comprised peripheral blood. These receptors originate from a woman between 40 and 55 years old who had recovered from COVID-19.

The CDR3 DNA sequence: TGTGCCACCAGTGATAGGTTCGGGTTCTCCACAGATACGCAGTATTTT. Translating gives CATSDRFGFSTDTQYF. The V gene is TRBV24-1, the J gene TRBJ2-3; no clear D. Deletions cut 3 bases from V and 2 bases from J, with 14 bases between. Germline V lookup: CDR1 KGHDR, CDR2 SFDVKD. The CDR3 runs to 16 residues.

The chain couples TRBV5-1 to TRBJ2-3, with 11 bases lining up with TRBD2. The CDR3 spans 15 residues. The J segment lost 5 bases and the V segment lost 4 bases, leaving 6 bases of the junction unmatched. Germline-derived CDR1 and CDR2 are SGHRS and YFSETQ. The CDR3 loop reads CASSTGLAAGDTQYF. DNA of the CDR3: TGCGCCAGCAGCACGGGACTAGCGGCAGGAGATACGCAGTATTTT.

This chain connects TRBV28 to TRBJ2-2; 7 bases align to TRBD2. CDR1 MDHEN and CDR2 SYDVKM come from the germline V gene. Trimming removed 10 bases from V and 6 bases from J; junction bases left unmatched: 11. The CDR3 has 14 amino acids. For the CDR3, the DNA is TGTGCCACCGAAGCGGGGAACCCACCCGGGGAGCTGTTTTTT. Protein product: CATEAGNPPGELFF. Full variable domain (remainder filled in from reference TRBV28 and TRBJ2-2): DVKVTQSSRYLVKRTGEKVFLECVQDMDHENMFWYRQDPGLGLRLIYFSYDVKMKEKGDIPEGYSVSREKKERFSLILESASTNQTSMYLCATEAGNPPGELFFGEGSRLTVL.

This clone was seen repeatedly, ten times or more. This chain uses TRBV12-3 or TRBV12-4 with TRBJ1-4; D gene uncertain. CDR3 length: 13 residues. V shed 5 bases and J shed 8 bases, with 12 bases lying between them. The CDR3 reads CASSPDYGEKLFF. The CDR3 DNA sequence: TGTGCCAGCAGTCCGGACTACGGGGAAAAACTGTTTTTT.

The genes are TRBV2 and TRBJ2-7; D ambiguous. Trimming removed 5 bases from V and 1 base from J, with 12 bases in between. The CDR3 is 14 residues long. Looked up from germline, CDR1 is SNHLY and CDR2 is FYNNEI. DNA of the CDR3: TGTGCCAGCAGTCTGATCCCTGCGTCCTACGAGCAGTACTTC. As protein: CASSLIPASYEQYF.

CDR3 protein: CASSHIRGQGGDSPLHF. CDR3 sequence (DNA): TGTGCCAGCAGCCACATCCGGGGACAGGGGGGTGATTCACCCCTCCACTTT. This sequence joins TRBV7-9 and TRBJ1-6; TRBD1 aligns across 11 bases. CDR3 length: 17 amino acids. CDR1 SEHNR and CDR2 FQNEAQ come from the germline V gene (reference sequence). The V and J ends lost 5 bases and 8 bases, in that order; junction bases with no gene match: 11.

V and J are TRBV2 and TRBJ2-5; 10 positions match TRBD2. The germline gives CDR1 SNHLY, CDR2 FYNNEI. Losses at the gene ends were 4 bases for V and 4 bases for J; bases not matched to a gene: 3. This CDR3 has 14 residues. The CDR3, as DNA: TGTGCCAGCAGTGTGATAGCGGGAGGAGAGACCCAGTACTTC. It is translated as CASSVIAGGETQYF.

The chain has TRBV24-1 and TRBJ2-2, with D possibly being TRBD1 (6 bases). In germline, CDR1 is KGHDR, CDR2 SFDVKD. This CDR3 has 15 residues. The V end was cut by 2 bases, the J end by 9 bases, with 15 bases between. DNA for the CDR3: TGTGCCACCAGTGATTCCGTCAGGGGCTCAAGGGAGCTGTTTTTT. It translates to CATSDSVRGSRELFF.

The chain uses TRBV28 and TRBJ1-1, with D tentatively TRBD1 (6 bases). This CDR3 is built from 15 residues. Germline assignment: CDR1 MDHEN and CDR2 SYDVKM. The ends were cut back, 4 bases at V and 5 bases at J, with 17 bases in the middle. The CDR3 loop reads CASSSPAGVKTEAFF. CDR3 bases: TGTGCCAGCAGTTCTCCGGCAGGGGTCAAAACTGAAGCTTTCTTT.

The CDR3 sequence: CASSRGGQGNTEAFF. In DNA, the CDR3 is TGTGCCAGCAGCCGGGGGGGACAGGGGAACACTGAAGCTTTCTTT. V usage is TRBV5-4 and J usage is TRBJ1-1; 9 bases map to TRBD1. This CDR3 is built from 15 residues. CDR1 is SGHNT, CDR2 YYREEE, per germline (reference sequence). V was clipped by 4 bases and J by 1 base; unmatched bases: 5.

The rearrangement joins TRBV27 to TRBJ1-5; 7 bases agree with TRBD1. From germline, CDR1 is MNHEY and CDR2 SMNVEV (reference sequence). V gave up 8 bases and J gave up 2 bases; unmatched junction bases: 3. The CDR3 loop spans 13 amino acids. The CDR3, as DNA: TGTGCCAGCTCTAGGGGGCGCAATCAGCCCCAGCATTTT. It codes for CASSRGRNQPQHF.

A note on this clone: The identical CDR3 is also encoded by other nucleotide sequences in the sample. V usage is TRBV3-1 (or the pseudogene TRBV3-2) and J usage is TRBJ1-1, with 7 bases lining up with TRBD1. CDR1 is LGHDT, CDR2 YNNKEL, per germline (reference sequence). After removal of 1 base from V and 4 bases from J, the junction contained 3 bases not matched to a gene. CDR3 length equals 14 residues. The CDR3 loop reads CASSQGTGGTEAFF. The CDR3 DNA sequence: TGTGCCAGCAGCCAAGGGACAGGAGGCACTGAAGCTTTCTTT.

The chain recombines TRBV4-2 with TRBJ2-5, with 9 bases fitting TRBD2. Germline V gene data show CDR1 as LGHNA and CDR2 as YNFKEQ. The CDR3 is made up of 14 amino acids. V shed 0 bases and J 10 bases; nucleotides not matched to a gene: 6. The CDR3: CASSQDTSGFSQYF. For the CDR3, the DNA is TGTGCCAGCAGCCAAGATACTAGCGGGTTCAGCCAGTACTTC.

This chain joins TRBV10-2 and TRBJ1-2; tentative D call: TRBD1 (6 bases). CDR1 and CDR2 (germline): WSHSY, SAAADI. CDR3 length equals 14 residues. V lost 5 bases, J lost 6 bases, and 16 bases lay in between. CDR3 coding DNA: TGCGCCAGCAGTCGAGCGGGGGCTATCCATGGCTACACCTTC. Protein sequence: CASSRAGAIHGYTF.

V usage is TRBV6-1 and J usage is TRBJ2-5, with a tentative D call TRBD2 (5 bases). The V gene lost 2 bases and the J gene lost 4 bases, with 14 bases spanning the gap. Per the germline V gene, CDR1 is MNHNS and CDR2 is SASEGT. The CDR3 is made up of 15 amino acids. The CDR3 region is CASSEKWRSGETQYF. DNA of the CDR3: TGTGCCAGCAGTGAAAAGTGGCGAAGCGGAGAGACCCAGTACTTC.

The chain employs TRBV11-3 and TRBJ2-7; TRBD2 aligns across 14 bases. V lost 1 base, J lost 2 bases, and 7 bases stayed unmatched. The germline gives CDR1 SGHNT, CDR2 YENEEA. The CDR3 consists of 18 residues. In DNA, the CDR3 is TGTGCCAGCAGCTTAGCAAGGGGGACTAGCGGGGGAACCTACGAGCAGTACTTC. The encoded protein is CASSLARGTSGGTYEQYF. The variable domain in full, completed from reference TRBV11-3 and TRBJ2-7, reads EAGVVQSPRYKIIEKKQPVAFWCNPISGHNTLYWYLQNLGQGPELLIRYENEEAVDDSQLPKDRFSAERLKGVDSTLKIQPAELGDSAVYLCASSLARGTSGGTYEQYFGPGTRLTVT.

The gene calls are TRBV28 and TRBJ2-7; 7 positions agree with TRBD1. The V gene end was trimmed by 7 bases and the J gene end by 3 bases; junction bases not matched to a gene: 9. The V gene's germline CDR1 is MDHEN and CDR2 SYDVKM. The CDR3 is made up of 14 amino acids. The CDR3 DNA follows: TGTGCCAGCACCGCGACAGGGATGCTCTACGAGCAGTACTTC. This translates into CASTATGMLYEQYF.

The chain's CDR3 is CASSPRGQGDEQFF. The CDR3 DNA reads as TGTGCCAGCAGCCCCCGGGGACAGGGGGATGAGCAGTTCTTC. The genes are TRBV7-9 and TRBJ2-1; 11 bases fit TRBD1. The germline V gene has CDR1 SEHNR and CDR2 FQNEAQ (reference sequence). This CDR3 region has 14 residues. With V trimmed by 5 bases and J by 8 bases, 5 bases remained unmatched.

This chain links TRBV4-1 with TRBJ2-7; TRBD1 matches at 9 bases. The CDR3 length is 16 residues. With V trimmed by 4 bases and J by 5 bases, 12 bases remained unmatched. The germline CDR1 and CDR2 sequences are MGHRA and YSYEKL. DNA for the CDR3: TGCGCCAGCAGCCCCCGACGGGACAGGGAAGGGAACGAGCAGTACTTC. As protein: CASSPRRDREGNEQYF.

A single count supports this clone. The chain recombines TRBV10-3 with TRBJ1-3, with D possibly being TRBD1 (5 bases). Germline lookup yields CDR1 ENHRY and CDR2 SYGVKD. This CDR3 is built from 15 residues. Trimming took 11 bases from V and 0 from J, leaving 17 bases between them. DNA for the CDR3: TGTGCCGCCGACGGGGGTCTAAGCTCTGGAAACACCATATATTTT. This translates into CAADGGLSSGNTIYF.